This T cell receptor (beta chain) comes out of a study of blood T cell repertoires in COVID-19. Study information: The analysed material was cDNA or gDNA that came from T cells, B-cell-depleted T cells, or PBMCs.

This CDR3 contains 17 residues. The germline V gene encodes CDR1 SGHRS and CDR2 YFSETQ. J lost 0 bases, V lost 3 bases, and 5 bases had no gene match. The assay was immunoSEQ multiplex PCR, and TCRdb's table has in-frame clones only and misses some. The sample contains 150,000 to 200,000 clones, about 90% of which appear only once. This clonotype was obtained from a middle-aged man with active or convalescent COVID-19. The chain uses TRBV5-1 and TRBJ2-6; 8 bases fit TRBD1. Material: peripheral blood. The CDR3: CASSSGTGSSGANVLTF. In DNA, the CDR3 is TGCGCCAGCAGCTCCGGGACAGGAAGCTCTGGGGCCAACGTCCTGACTTTC.